This entry is about one TCR beta chain. Its specificity is unknown. These data come from a study of shared clonotypes between healthy human individuals. Study conclusions and caveats: The researchers took only blood, and tissue repertoires probably look different.

Per the original data handling: Junction-only immunoSEQ data arrived without quality scores, meaning filtering differed. Assay used: immunoSEQ multiplex PCR; TCRdb lists only in-frame clones, some missing. From that table come the V and J calls and clone size; the DNA was used to work out D and trimming. The data hold some 1.1 million clones, with 77% observed a single time. The V gene's germline CDR1 is DFQATT and CDR2 SNEGSKA (reference sequence). The CDR3 loop spans 11 amino acids. Losses at the gene ends were 6 bases for V and 11 bases for J; bases not matched to a gene: 6. The investigators split CD4+ cells into a CD45RA+ naive subset and a CD45RA-negative memory subset.

The origin of this receptor is a man aged 18 to 30 in good health. Some clones in this sample may be carry-over from other donors' samples. The genes are TRBV20-1 and TRBJ2-1, with TRBD2 identical over 8 bases. Sequenced: memory CD4+ T cells from PBMCs. Noted subset: CD45RA-negative fraction. CDR3 in amino acids: CSAKAGVQQFF. Here the CDR3 DNA reads TGCAGTGCGAAAGCGGGAGTGCAGCAGTTCTTC.